This T cell receptor beta chain is from a study of blood T cell repertoires in COVID-19. The overall study: T cells, B-cell-depleted T cells, or PBMCs provided the cDNA or gDNA that served as material.

Data came from immunoSEQ multiplex PCR; TCRdb stores just in-frame clones and leaves some out. The sample lists fewer than 70,000 clones; roughly 80% were seen once. Sequenced material: peripheral blood. The receptor was isolated from a man in his fifties or sixties with acute or convalescent COVID-19.

The CDR3 here is CASSQWGRGQSNTEAFF. The DNA of the CDR3 is TGTGCCAGCTCCCAATGGGGCAGGGGCCAGTCGAACACTGAAGCTTTCTTT. The V gene is TRBV18, the J gene TRBJ1-1; D is possibly TRBD1 (6 bases). The CDR3 totals 17 residues. With 6 bases removed from V and 1 base from J, the gap between germline ends came to 21 bases. The germline V gene encodes CDR1 KGHSH and CDR2 LQKENI.